These 11 T cell receptor beta chains came from one sample sequenced in a study of blood T cell repertoires in COVID-19. The data were produced by immunoSEQ multiplex PCR, yet TCRdb's version contains in-frame clones alone and is incomplete. The sample yields around 450,000 clones, around 88% seen once. Input material: peripheral blood. These receptors were obtained from a woman in her 30s with acute or convalescent COVID-19.

This rearrangement joins TRBV29-1 to TRBJ2-1, with 12 bases aligning to TRBD2. The CDR3 consists of 14 residues. The V gene end was trimmed by 4 bases and the J gene end by 4 bases; junction bases not matched to a gene: 2. The germline CDR1 and CDR2 sequences are SQVTM and ANQGSEA. The CDR3, as DNA: TGCAGCGTTGCACTAGCGGGGGGATACAATGAGCAGTTCTTC. Amino acid sequence: CSVALAGGYNEQFF.

The chain couples TRBV6-5 to TRBJ1-2; the D gene is possibly TRBD1 (5 bases). CDR1 is MNHEY and CDR2 is SVGAGI in the germline V gene. With 8 bases removed from V and 0 bases from J, the gap between germline ends came to 13 bases. The CDR3 length is 14 residues. This CDR3 is CASQGGPSNYGYTF. For the CDR3, the DNA is TGTGCCAGCCAGGGTGGACCATCTAACTATGGCTACACCTTC.

The chain joins TRBV28 to TRBJ2-1, with 9 bases lining up with TRBD1. Per the germline V gene, CDR1 is MDHEN and CDR2 is SYDVKM. There are 17 residues in the CDR3. V trimming: 1 base; J trimming: 6 bases; junction bases outside the gene matches: 10. CDR3 sequence reads: CASSLLDRGPGGNEQFF. The CDR3 coding sequence is TGTGCCAGCAGTTTATTGGACAGGGGTCCGGGAGGCAATGAGCAGTTCTTC. Full variable domain (remainder filled in from reference TRBV28 and TRBJ2-1): DVKVTQSSRYLVKRTGEKVFLECVQDMDHENMFWYRQDPGLGLRLIYFSYDVKMKEKGDIPEGYSVSREKKERFSLILESASTNQTSMYLCASSLLDRGPGGNEQFFGPGTRLTVL.

CDR3 amino acids: CASGTPGGGTDTQYF. The CDR3 DNA reads as TGTGCCAGCGGAACTCCAGGGGGCGGTACAGATACGCAGTATTTT. The chain combines TRBV28 with TRBJ2-3, with TRBD1 matching 8 bases. Unmatched junction bases numbered 10, after V lost 8 bases and J lost 3 bases. The V gene's germline CDR1 is MDHEN and CDR2 SYDVKM. The CDR3 runs to 15 residues.

This chain joins TRBV28 and TRBJ2-1, with D uncertain. Trimming cost V 5 bases and J 3 bases, with 8 bases left between them. The CDR3 is 13 amino acids. The V gene's germline CDR1 is MDHEN and CDR2 SYDVKM. The CDR3 spells CASSTSDYNEQFF. CDR3 nucleotides: TGTGCCAGCAGTACGTCAGACTACAATGAGCAGTTCTTC.

This clone occurred once. V gene TRBV18 combines with J gene TRBJ1-1, with a tentative D call TRBD1 (6 bases). The CDR3 spans 15 residues. Germline CDR1 and CDR2: KGHSH and LQKENI. Trimming removed 8 bases at V and 6 bases at J, with 22 bases between. Here the CDR3 DNA reads TGTGCCAGCGTCGGGGTACAGGGCCCGAGGCCTGAAGCTTTCTTT. Amino acids: CASVGVQGPRPEAFF.

This chain joins TRBV24-1 and TRBJ2-5, with 8 bases matching TRBD2. V lost 7 bases and J lost 4; bases outside the gene matches: 4. Per the germline V gene, CDR1 is KGHDR and CDR2 is SFDVKD. The CDR3 has 13 residues. In nucleotides, the CDR3 is TGTGCCACCAGCGGGGGGGCTTCAGAGACCCAGTACTTC. Its protein product is CATSGGASETQYF.

The chain links TRBV2 to TRBJ1-2; D is perhaps TRBD1 (5 bases). V gave up 4 bases and J gave up 4 bases, with 13 bases separating them. The CDR3 contains 14 residues. Germline V gene lookup returns CDR1 SNHLY and CDR2 FYNNEI. The CDR3 is CASSGLQAIYGYTF. CDR3 DNA sequence: TGTGCCAGCAGTGGGTTACAGGCCATCTATGGCTACACCTTC.

This clone showed up many times. This rearrangement joins TRBV2 to TRBJ2-2; D gene ambiguous. Deletions cut 8 bases from V and 6 bases from J, with 7 bases between. CDR3 length equals 11 residues. CDR1 and CDR2 from the germline V gene are SNHLY and FYNNEI. CDR3 protein: CASSMAGELFF. In DNA, the CDR3 is TGTGCCAGCTCTATGGCCGGGGAGCTGTTTTTT.

The chain couples TRBV3-1 (or the pseudogene TRBV3-2) to TRBJ2-3; 7 nucleotides agree with TRBD1. Trimming removed 4 bases from V and 4 bases from J; junction bases left unmatched: 14. Germline loops: CDR1 LGHDT, CDR2 YNNKEL (reference sequence). The CDR3 has 17 amino acids. This CDR3 reads CASSPSKDRVWADTQYF. CDR3 DNA sequence: TGTGCCAGCAGCCCCTCGAAAGACAGGGTTTGGGCAGATACGCAGTATTTT.

The gene calls are TRBV6-1 and TRBJ1-1; D perhaps matches TRBD1 (6 bases). The V and J ends lost 3 bases and 1 base respectively, with 18 bases between them. Germline V CDR1 and CDR2: MNHNS, SASEGT. The CDR3 length is 17 residues. The CDR3 nucleotides are TGTGCCAGCAGTGATTATGGGTTGAGGACAGAGAACACTGAAGCTTTCTTT. Its translation is CASSDYGLRTENTEAFF.